The clone carrying this T cell receptor beta chain was recorded once. Trimming shortened V by 1 base and J by 5 bases, and 6 bases separated the two germline ends. Germline V gives CDR1 KGHSH, CDR2 LQKENI. CDR3 size: 13 residues. This record belongs to a study of blood T cell repertoires in COVID-19. Libraries were prepared by immunoSEQ multiplex PCR; TCRdb keeps only in-frame clonotypes and omits some of them. The data hold 200,000 to 250,000 clones, with over 80% observed a single time. The gene calls are TRBV18 and TRBJ2-1, with D perhaps TRBD1 (5 bases). Specimen: PBMCs or T cells enriched from blood (not recorded which). The receptor's source is a woman aged 40 to 50 who had recovered from COVID-19. CDR3: CASSPLGDNEQFF. Written as DNA, the CDR3 is TGTGCCAGCTCACCACTAGGGGACAATGAGCAGTTCTTC.